This T cell receptor beta chain stems from a study of T cell responses to AZD1222 COVID-19 vaccine (dated by TCRdb to the early 2020s). Study-level background: A total of about 250 trial participants underwent TCR sequencing, of whom about 210 had received two doses of AZD1222 and 26 had received two doses of the MenACWY control vaccine. Trial participants were enrolled by age into subgroups of 18-55, 56-69 and 70-plus years, and around 140, 26 and 57 TCR-sequenced participants, respectively, were included in these subgroups. What the authors observed across the whole study: The 56-69-year group was small, and its depth increase did not reach significance, likely because of low power. No day 14 peak-response samples were available, so repertoires were characterized only after the peak T cell response. After two AZD1222 doses, both the breadth and the depth of spike-specific TCRs were significantly higher than at day 0 and than in MenACWY recipients. Nearly half of unique spike-specific TCRs reportedly recognized epitopes outside regions mutated in the B.1.351 and B.1.1.7 variants. Participants were mostly white British and included more females than males, and it was suggested by the authors that clonal diversity may have been underestimated. Only 5 to 7 AZD1222 recipients were SARS-CoV-2 seropositive at baseline, limiting conclusions about previously exposed vaccinees. The vaccine-associated CD4 TCRs covered the entire spike protein, and the dominant responses fell in regions 160-218 and 743-854.

The CDR3 regions of human TCRbeta chains were analyzed by immunosequencing. The study's processing was this. Repertoire TCRs were checked for matches against a reference library of SARS-CoV-2-specific TCRs that had been generated using the MIRA antigen-specificity platform. Breadth was defined as the fraction of unique TCRs that were SARS-CoV-2-associated, and depth was defined as the fraction of total T cells that were SARS-CoV-2-associated. Using the MIRA data, every spike-specific TCR was mapped to the spike region that the TCR reacted to and assigned to either a CD4 or a CD8 class. Log10-transformed breadth and depth values were compared by one-way ANOVA with Sidak's multiple comparisons tests. As stored in TCRdb, this immuneACCESS dataset retains in-frame rearrangements with V and J assigned. A fraction of the clones does not appear; measured against another copy, unresolved V genes explain less than half of the discrepancy, and the remainder lacks a known reason. V and J calls and clone size follow that table, whereas D and trimming were derived from the DNA. The sample table lists roughly 160,000 clones, over 75% of them with a count of one. Roughly 4% of the sample goes to the ten largest clones.

This specimen's time point label, per the study, means: about 28 days (+/-7) after the second vaccine dose. AZD1222 recipients given second doses at about 4 weeks or at about 12 weeks were pooled, since spike-specific TCR depth and breadth were not found to differ between the two schedules. Vaccinee samples were obtained from the UK trials COV001 and COV002, which included a single-blind randomized controlled phase 2/3 trial of AZD1222 (ChAdOx1 nCoV-19) in healthy adults. Trial participant PBMC samples were collected at day 0 and day 28 after the second dose for TCRbeta chain sequencing. This clone has just one count. Which antigen it targets is not known. Base qualities are missing; no much larger clone stands one base away. Material: peripheral blood, obtained 28 days after the second AZD1222 dose. The clonotype originates from an adult who received the AZD1222 COVID-19 vaccine.

At the DNA level, the sequence is TGCGCCAGCAGCACTCTCGCGAGGAGCACTGAAGCTTTCTTT. The translation is CASSTLARSTEAFF. The V and J genes are TRBV5-1 and TRBJ1-1, with the D segment identity uncertain. The CDR3 covers 14 residues, taking in both the cysteine and the phenylalanine. The CDR3 DNA has 42 bases and is translated from base 1. A distance of 14 bases separates the germline ends of V and J, which lose 4 bases and 4 bases respectively. CDR1 SGHRS and CDR2 YFSETQ are derived from the germline V gene.